The present TCR beta chain was sequenced within a study of shared clonotypes between healthy human individuals. Data came from immunoSEQ multiplex PCR; TCRdb stores just in-frame clones and leaves some out. The sample contains 550,000 to 700,000 clones, around 78% of which appear only once. V was shortened by 6 bases and J by 0 bases, with 21 bases between the two germline ends. The length of the CDR3 is 17 residues. The germline V gene has CDR1 SGHTA and CDR2 FQGNSA. Adults of Caucasian background living in Nashville, Tennessee made up all donors. The receptor's source is a woman aged 30 to 39 in good health. The genes are TRBV7-2 and TRBJ2-7; possibly TRBD2 for D (7 bases). Material for sequencing was memory CD4+ T cells sorted from blood. Subset meaning: CD45RA-negative fraction. The CDR3 bases are TGTGCCAGCAGGTTGAGGGGGAGGGGTCCCAGCTCCTACGAGCAGTACTTC. This codes for CASRLRGRGPSSYEQYF.